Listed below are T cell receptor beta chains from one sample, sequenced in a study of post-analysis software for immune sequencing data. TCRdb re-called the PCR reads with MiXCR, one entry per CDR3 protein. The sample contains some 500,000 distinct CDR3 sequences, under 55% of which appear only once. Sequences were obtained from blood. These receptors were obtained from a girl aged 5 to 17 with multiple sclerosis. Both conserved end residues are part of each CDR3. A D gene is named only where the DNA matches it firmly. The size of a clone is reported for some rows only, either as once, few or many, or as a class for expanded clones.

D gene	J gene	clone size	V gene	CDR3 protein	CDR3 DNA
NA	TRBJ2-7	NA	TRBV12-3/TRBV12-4	CASSSLGEQYF	TGTGCCAGCAGTTCTCTGGGCGAGCAGTACTTC
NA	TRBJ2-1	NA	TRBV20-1	CSARDIISPYNEQFF	TGCAGTGCTAGAGATATCATCAGTCCCTACAATGAGCAGTTCTTC
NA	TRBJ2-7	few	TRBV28	CASSFGVLPEQYF	TGTGCCAGCAGTTTCGGGGTTTTGCCCGAGCAGTACTTC
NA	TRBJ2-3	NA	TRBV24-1	CATSGPRGGPSTDTQYF	TGTGCCACCAGTGGCCCTAGAGGGGGACCTAGCACAGATACGCAGTATTTT
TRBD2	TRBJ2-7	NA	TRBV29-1	CSALLAGISYEQYF	TGCAGCGCCTTACTAGCGGGTATCTCCTACGAGCAGTACTTC
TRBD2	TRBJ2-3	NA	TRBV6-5	CACSSKRETDTQYF	TGTGCCTGCAGTTCCAAGCGGGAGACAGATACGCAGTATTTT
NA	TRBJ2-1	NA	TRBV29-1	CSVLGGGSSGEFF	TGCAGCGTTTTGGGAGGGGGTTCCTCGGGGGAGTTCTTC
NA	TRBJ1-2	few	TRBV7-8	CASSLVRAGGYTF	TGTGCCAGCAGCTTAGTCAGGGCGGGTGGCTACACCTTC
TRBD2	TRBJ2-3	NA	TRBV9	CASSVLAGGSTDTQYF	TGTGCCAGCAGCGTCCTAGCGGGAGGAAGCACAGATACGCAGTATTTT
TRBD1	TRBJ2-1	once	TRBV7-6	CASSLEGQHVGEQFF	TGTGCCAGCAGCTTAGAGGGACAGCACGTTGGTGAGCAGTTCTTC
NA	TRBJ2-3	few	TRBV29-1	CSVGTPSTDTQYF	TGCAGCGTTGGGACACCTAGCACAGATACGCAGTATTTT
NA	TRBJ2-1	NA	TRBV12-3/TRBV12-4	CASSPQGQRANEQFF	TGTGCCAGCAGTCCCCAGGGGCAGAGAGCCAATGAGCAGTTCTTC
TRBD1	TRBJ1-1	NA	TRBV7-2	CASSWQGGRTEAFF	TGTGCCAGCAGCTGGCAGGGGGGCCGCACTGAAGCTTTCTTT
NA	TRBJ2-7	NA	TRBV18	CASSLRSFYEQYF	TGTGCCAGCTCATTAAGGAGTTTTTACGAGCAGTACTTC
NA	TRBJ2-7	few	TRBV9	CASSPRQGSGEQYF	TGTGCCAGCAGCCCACGACAGGGTAGCGGCGAGCAGTACTTC
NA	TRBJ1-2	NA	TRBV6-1	CAISFGETHGYTF	TGTGCCATCTCATTCGGGGAAACTCATGGCTACACCTTC
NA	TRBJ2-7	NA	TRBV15	CATSRSSKTYEQYF	TGTGCCACCAGCAGATCATCGAAAACCTACGAGCAGTACTTC
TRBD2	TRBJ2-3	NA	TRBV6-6	CATSGTSGSGSADTQYF	TGTGCCACCTCCGGGACTAGCGGGAGCGGGAGCGCAGATACGCAGTATTTT
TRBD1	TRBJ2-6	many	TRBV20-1	CSASLDRASGANVLTF	TGCAGTGCTAGCCTCGACAGGGCCTCTGGGGCCAACGTCCTGACTTTC
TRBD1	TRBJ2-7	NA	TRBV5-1	CASSLPDRGLYEQYF	TGCGCCAGCAGCTTGCCGGACAGGGGGTTATACGAGCAGTACTTC
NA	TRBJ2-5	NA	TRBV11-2	CASRQGGSETQYF	TGTGCCAGCAGACAGGGAGGGTCAGAGACCCAGTACTTC
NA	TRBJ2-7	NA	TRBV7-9	CASSDHQGSYEQYF	TGTGCCAGCAGCGATCACCAGGGGAGCTACGAGCAGTACTTC
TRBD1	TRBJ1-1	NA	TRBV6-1	CASSRTGDTTEAFF	TGTGCCAGCAGTCGGACAGGGGATACCACTGAAGCTTTCTTT
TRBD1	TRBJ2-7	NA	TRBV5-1	CASSPMTGTGDREQYF	TGCGCCAGCAGCCCAATGACCGGGACAGGGGATCGCGAGCAGTACTTC
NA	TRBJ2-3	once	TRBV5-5	CASSLDAYTDTQYF	TGTGCCAGCAGCCTGGATGCGTACACAGATACGCAGTATTTT
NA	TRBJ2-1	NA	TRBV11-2	CASSSWDFRSNEQFF	TGTGCCAGCAGCTCCTGGGACTTCCGGTCCAATGAGCAGTTCTTC
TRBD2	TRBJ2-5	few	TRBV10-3	CAIRTGLAGGPGQETQYF	TGTGCCATCAGAACTGGACTAGCGGGAGGGCCAGGGCAAGAGACCCAGTACTTC
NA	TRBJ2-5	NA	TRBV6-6	CASSYAVRGTEQYF	TGTGCCAGCAGTTACGCGGTCAGGGGTACTGAGCAGTACTTC
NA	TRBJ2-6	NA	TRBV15	CATSRKRERRSGANVLTF	TGTGCCACCAGCCGAAAAAGGGAACGGCGCTCTGGGGCCAACGTCCTGACTTTC
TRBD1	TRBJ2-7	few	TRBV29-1	CSVEPTGMGVSYEQYF	TGCAGCGTTGAACCGACAGGGATGGGTGTATCCTACGAGCAGTACTTC
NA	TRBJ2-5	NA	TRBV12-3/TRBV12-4	CASSFQQETQYF	TGTGCCAGCAGTTTTCAACAAGAGACCCAGTACTTC
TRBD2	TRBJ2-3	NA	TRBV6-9	CASRRTSGPPSTDTQYF	TGTGCCAGCAGAAGGACTAGCGGGCCTCCTAGCACAGATACGCAGTATTTT
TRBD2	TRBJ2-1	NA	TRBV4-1	CASSQDIRLAEWHEQFF	TGCGCCAGCAGCCAAGATATTAGACTAGCGGAGTGGCATGAGCAGTTCTTC
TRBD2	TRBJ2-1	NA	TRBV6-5	CASKPGLAEGSEQFF	TGTGCCAGCAAACCCGGACTAGCGGAGGGCAGTGAGCAGTTCTTC
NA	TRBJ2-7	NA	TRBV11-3	CASSQSAGGSYEQYF	TGTGCCAGCAGTCAATCCGCTGGAGGCTCCTACGAGCAGTACTTC
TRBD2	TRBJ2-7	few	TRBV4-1	CASSHRTSGNYEQYF	TGCGCCAGCAGCCACCGGACTAGCGGAAATTACGAGCAGTACTTC
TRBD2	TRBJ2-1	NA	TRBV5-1	CASSLVGGPSYNEQFF	TGCGCCAGCAGCTTGGTGGGAGGGCCCTCCTACAATGAGCAGTTCTTC
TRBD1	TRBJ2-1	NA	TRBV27	CASSLGQGALVYNEQFF	TGTGCCAGCAGTTTAGGACAGGGGGCTCTGGTGTACAATGAGCAGTTCTTC
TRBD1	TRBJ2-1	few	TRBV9	CASSSRDRTYNEQFF	TGTGCCAGCAGCTCAAGGGACAGGACCTACAATGAGCAGTTCTTC
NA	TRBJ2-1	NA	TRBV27	CASSSGTQPYNEQFF	TGTGCCAGCAGTTCCGGGACCCAACCTTACAATGAGCAGTTCTTC
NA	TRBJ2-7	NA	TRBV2	CASSSLSREQYF	TGTGCCAGCTCAAGCCTATCCAGAGAGCAGTACTTC
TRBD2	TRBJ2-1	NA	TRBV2	CASGGASGSGEQFF	TGTGCCAGCGGGGGGGCTAGCGGGAGTGGTGAGCAGTTCTTC
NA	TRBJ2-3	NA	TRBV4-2	CVSSQVKGDTDTQYF	TGTGTCAGCAGCCAAGTTAAGGGGGATACAGATACGCAGTATTTT
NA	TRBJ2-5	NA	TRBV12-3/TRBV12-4	CASSLVGQFRKETQYF	TGTGCCAGCAGTTTAGTAGGACAGTTCAGAAAAGAGACCCAGTACTTC
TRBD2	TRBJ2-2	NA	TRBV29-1	CSVETSGRDTGELFF	TGCAGCGTTGAAACTAGCGGGAGGGACACCGGGGAGCTGTTTTTT
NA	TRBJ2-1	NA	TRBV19	CASSILDSYNEQFF	TGTGCCAGTAGTATTTTGGACAGTTACAATGAGCAGTTCTTC
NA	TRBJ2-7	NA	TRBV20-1	CSAVDPSGYEQYF	TGCAGTGCTGTTGACCCCAGTGGCTACGAGCAGTACTTC
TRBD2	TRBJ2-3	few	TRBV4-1	CASSQSRLAGTDTQYF	TGCGCCAGCAGCCAATCGAGGCTAGCGGGCACAGATACGCAGTATTTT
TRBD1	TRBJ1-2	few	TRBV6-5	CASSDMTGGSYGYTF	TGTGCCAGCAGTGATATGACAGGGGGCAGCTATGGCTACACCTTC
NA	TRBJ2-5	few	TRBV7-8	CASSVSGETQYF	TGTGCCAGCAGCGTAAGTGGAGAGACCCAGTACTTC
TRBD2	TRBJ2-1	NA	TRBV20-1	CSARVLAGPPWGNEQFF	TGCAGTGCTAGAGTACTAGCGGGCCCCCCTTGGGGAAATGAGCAGTTCTTC